This passage covers 5 T cell receptor beta chains from one sample sequenced in a study of T cell repertoires in cytomegalovirus infection. Antigens for these TCRs are unknown. Each CDR3 protein is one row after TCRdb ran MiXCR on the reads. The repertoire holds 55,000 to 70,000 distinct CDR3 sequences, with approximately 22% as singletons. The sequencing input was PBMCs, sequenced either directly or after in vitro stimulation (not recorded which). These receptors originate from a human donor in good health (CMV status not recorded). Some clones in this sample may be carry-over from other donors' samples.

This clonotype was observed a handful of times. This chain uses TRBV12-3 or TRBV12-4 with TRBJ2-5, with D possibly TRBD1 on 5 matching bases. This CDR3 contains 13 residues. V lost 4 bases and J 5 bases, leaving 11 bases between the germline ends. The CDR3 sequence is CASSSDSTETQYF. For the CDR3, the DNA is TGTGCCAGCAGTTCAGACAGTACTGAGACCCAGTACTTC.

V usage is TRBV6-2 or TRBV6-3 and J usage is TRBJ2-1, with 10 bases aligning to TRBD2. The V gene's germline CDR1 is MNHEY and CDR2 SVGEGT. This CDR3 is 13 amino acids long. V gave up 8 bases and J gave up 7 bases; unmatched junction bases: 5. The CDR3 DNA is TGTGCCAGCCAAGCGGGAGGGCTTAATGAGCAGTTCTTC. It codes for CASQAGGLNEQFF.

V gene TRBV11-2 combines with J gene TRBJ1-4; TRBD1 matches at 8 bases. CDR1 and CDR2 from the germline V gene are SGHAT and FQNNGV. With V trimmed by 5 bases and J by 7 bases, 6 bases remained unmatched. This CDR3 is 14 amino acids long. The CDR3 DNA reads as TGTGCCAGCAGCCCAGGACAGGGACGTGAAAAACTGTTTTTT. Residues: CASSPGQGREKLFF.

CDR3 loop: CASSQETGTSYNEQFF. CDR3 sequence (DNA): TGCGCCAGCAGCCAGGAGACCGGGACTAGTTACAATGAGCAGTTCTTC. The chain uses TRBV4-3 and TRBJ2-1; 8 bases agree with TRBD2. V was clipped by 3 bases and J by 4 bases; unmatched bases: 8. CDR1 and CDR2 from the germline V gene are LGHNA and YSLEER. The CDR3 has 16 amino acids.

This clonotype came up a few times. The chain uses TRBV7-2 and TRBJ2-5; D unresolved. Germline assignment: CDR1 SGHTA and CDR2 FQGNSA. Trimming cost V 9 bases and J 2 bases, with 16 bases left between them. This CDR3 contains 14 residues. CDR3 sequence reads: CASHFPTSQETQYF. CDR3 DNA: TGTGCCAGTCACTTTCCGACCAGTCAAGAGACCCAGTACTTC.